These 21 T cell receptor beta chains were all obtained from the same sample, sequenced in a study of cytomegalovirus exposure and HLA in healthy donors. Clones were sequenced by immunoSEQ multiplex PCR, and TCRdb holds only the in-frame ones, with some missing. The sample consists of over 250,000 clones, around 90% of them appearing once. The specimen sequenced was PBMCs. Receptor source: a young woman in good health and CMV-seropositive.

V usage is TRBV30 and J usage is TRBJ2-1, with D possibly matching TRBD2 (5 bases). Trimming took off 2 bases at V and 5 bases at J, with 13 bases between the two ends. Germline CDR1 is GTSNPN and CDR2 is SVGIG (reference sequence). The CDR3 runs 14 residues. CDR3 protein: CAWSWGEENNEQFF. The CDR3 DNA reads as TGTGCCTGGAGTTGGGGAGAGGAAAACAATGAGCAGTTCTTC.

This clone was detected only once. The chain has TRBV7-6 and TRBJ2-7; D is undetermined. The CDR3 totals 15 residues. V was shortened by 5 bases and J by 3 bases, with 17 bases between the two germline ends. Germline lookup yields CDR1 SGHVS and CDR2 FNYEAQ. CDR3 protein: CASSPNADGFYEQYF. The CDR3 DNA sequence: TGTGCCAGCAGCCCGAACGCGGACGGATTCTACGAGCAGTACTTC.

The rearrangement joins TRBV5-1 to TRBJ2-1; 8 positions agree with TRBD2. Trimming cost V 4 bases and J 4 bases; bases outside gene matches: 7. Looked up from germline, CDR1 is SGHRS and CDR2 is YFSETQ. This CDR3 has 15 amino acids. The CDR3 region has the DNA TGCGCCAGCAGCCGGCGGGAGGTGGTTTACAATGAGCAGTTCTTC. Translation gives CASSRREVVYNEQFF.

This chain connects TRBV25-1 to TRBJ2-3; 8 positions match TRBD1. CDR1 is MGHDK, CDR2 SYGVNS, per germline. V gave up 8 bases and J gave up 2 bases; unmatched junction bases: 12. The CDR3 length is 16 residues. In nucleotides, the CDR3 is TGTGCCAGCGCAGTCCCGACAGGGGCCCACACAGATACGCAGTATTTT. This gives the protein CASAVPTGAHTDTQYF.

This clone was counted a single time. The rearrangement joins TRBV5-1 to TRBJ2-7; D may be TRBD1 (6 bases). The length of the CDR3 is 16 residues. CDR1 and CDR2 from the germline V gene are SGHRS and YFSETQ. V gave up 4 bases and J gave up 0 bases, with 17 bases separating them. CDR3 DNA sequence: TGCGCCAGCAGCGATGCCACGGACAGAGTCTCCTACGAGCAGTACTTC. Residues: CASSDATDRVSYEQYF.

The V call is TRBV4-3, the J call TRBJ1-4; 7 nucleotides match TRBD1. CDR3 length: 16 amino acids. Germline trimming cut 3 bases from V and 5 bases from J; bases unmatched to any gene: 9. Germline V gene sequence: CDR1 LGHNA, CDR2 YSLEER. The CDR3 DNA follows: TGCGCCAGCAGCCATCTCACTCAGGGGGGGAATGAAAAACTGTTTTTT. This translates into CASSHLTQGGNEKLFF.

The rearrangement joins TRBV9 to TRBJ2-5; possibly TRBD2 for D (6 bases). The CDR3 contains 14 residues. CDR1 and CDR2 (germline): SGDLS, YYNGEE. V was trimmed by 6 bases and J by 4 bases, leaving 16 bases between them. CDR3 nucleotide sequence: TGTGCCAGCAAGAGAGAGGACGGGGGAGAGACCCAGTACTTC. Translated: CASKREDGGETQYF. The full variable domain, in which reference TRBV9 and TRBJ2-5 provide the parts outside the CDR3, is DSGVTQTPKHLITATGQRVTLRCSPRSGDLSVYWYQQSLDQGLQFLIQYYNGEERAKGNILERFSAQQFPDLHSELNLSSLELGDSALYFCASKREDGGETQYFGPGTRLLVL.

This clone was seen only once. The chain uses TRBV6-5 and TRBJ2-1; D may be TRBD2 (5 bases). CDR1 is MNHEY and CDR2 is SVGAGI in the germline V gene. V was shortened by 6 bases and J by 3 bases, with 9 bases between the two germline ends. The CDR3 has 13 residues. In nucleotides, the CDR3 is TGTGCCAGCAGGGAGGACGGCTACAATGAGCAGTTCTTC. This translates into CASREDGYNEQFF.

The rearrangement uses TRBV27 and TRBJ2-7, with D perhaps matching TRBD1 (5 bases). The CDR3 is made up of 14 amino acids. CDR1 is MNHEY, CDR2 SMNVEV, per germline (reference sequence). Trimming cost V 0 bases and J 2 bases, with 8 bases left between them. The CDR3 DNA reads TGTGCCAGCAGTTTATCCAGGGCCCCCTACGAGCAGTACTTC. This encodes CASSLSRAPYEQYF.

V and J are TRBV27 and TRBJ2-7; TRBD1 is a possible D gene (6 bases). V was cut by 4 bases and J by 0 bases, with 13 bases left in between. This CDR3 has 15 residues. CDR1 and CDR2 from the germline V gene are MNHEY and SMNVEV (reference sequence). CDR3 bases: TGTGCCAGCAGTTCCGGGACAACTTTCTCCTACGAGCAGTACTTC. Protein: CASSSGTTFSYEQYF.

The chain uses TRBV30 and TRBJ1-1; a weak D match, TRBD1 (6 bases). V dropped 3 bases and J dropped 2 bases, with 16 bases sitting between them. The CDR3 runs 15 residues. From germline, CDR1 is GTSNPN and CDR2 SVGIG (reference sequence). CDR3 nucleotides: TGTGCCTGGAGCCCGAGGGGACATATTAACACTGAAGCTTTCTTT. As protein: CAWSPRGHINTEAFF.

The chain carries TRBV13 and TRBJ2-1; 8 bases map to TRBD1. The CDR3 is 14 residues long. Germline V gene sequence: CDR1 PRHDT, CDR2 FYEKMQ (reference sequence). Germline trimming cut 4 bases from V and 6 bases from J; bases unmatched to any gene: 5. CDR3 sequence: CASSSGTGGNEQFF. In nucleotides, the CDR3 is TGTGCCAGCAGCTCCGGGACAGGTGGCAATGAGCAGTTCTTC.

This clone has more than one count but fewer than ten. Here the CDR3 DNA reads TGTGCCAGCAGCCGGGACAGGGTAGGGCACGAGCAGTACTTC. Amino acids: CASSRDRVGHEQYF. The chain links TRBV5-6 to TRBJ2-7; TRBD1 matches at 9 bases. The CDR3 runs to 14 residues. Losses at the gene ends were 4 bases for V and 5 bases for J; bases not matched to a gene: 7. Germline V gene sequence: CDR1 SGHDT, CDR2 YYEEEE.

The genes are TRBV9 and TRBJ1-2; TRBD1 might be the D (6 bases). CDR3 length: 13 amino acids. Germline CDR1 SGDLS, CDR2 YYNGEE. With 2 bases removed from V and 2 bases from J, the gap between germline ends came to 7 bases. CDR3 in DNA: TGTGCCAGCAGCGTCACAGGGAACTATGGCTACACCTTC. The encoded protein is CASSVTGNYGYTF.

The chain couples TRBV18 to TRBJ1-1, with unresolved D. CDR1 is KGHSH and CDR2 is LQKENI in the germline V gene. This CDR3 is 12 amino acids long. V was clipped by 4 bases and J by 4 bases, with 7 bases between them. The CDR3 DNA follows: TGTGCCAGCTCACTCAGCCGCACTGAAGCTTTCTTT. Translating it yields CASSLSRTEAFF. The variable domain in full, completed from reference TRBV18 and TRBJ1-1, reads NAGVMQNPRHLVRRRGQEARLRCSPMKGHSHVYWYRQLPEEGLKFMVYLQKENIIDESGMPKERFSAEFPKEGPSILRIQQVVRGDSAAYFCASSLSRTEAFFGQGTRLTVV.

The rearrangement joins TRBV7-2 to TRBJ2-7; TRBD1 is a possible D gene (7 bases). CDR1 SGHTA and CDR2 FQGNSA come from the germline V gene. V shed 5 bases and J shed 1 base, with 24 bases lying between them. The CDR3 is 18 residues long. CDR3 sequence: CASSLTRGHRGFSYEQYF. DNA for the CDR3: TGTGCCAGCAGCCTAACCCGGGGGCACAGGGGCTTTTCCTACGAGCAGTACTTC. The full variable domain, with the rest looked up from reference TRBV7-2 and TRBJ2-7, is GAGVSQSPSNKVTEKGKDVELRCDPISGHTALYWYRQSLGQGLEFLIYFQGNSAPDKSGLPSDRFSAERTGGSVSTLTIQRTQQEDSAVYLCASSLTRGHRGFSYEQYFGPGTRLTVT.

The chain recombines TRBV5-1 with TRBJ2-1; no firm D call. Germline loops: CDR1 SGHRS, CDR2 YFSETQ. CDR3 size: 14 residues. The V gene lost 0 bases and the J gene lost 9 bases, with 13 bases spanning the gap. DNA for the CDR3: TGCGCCAGCAGCTTGGATCCTCAAGTAACTGAGCAGTTCTTC. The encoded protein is CASSLDPQVTEQFF. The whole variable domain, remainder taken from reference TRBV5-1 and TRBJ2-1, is KAGVTQTPRYLIKTRGQQVTLSCSPISGHRSVSWYQQTPGQGLQFLFEYFSETQRNKGNFPGRFSGRQFSNSRSEMNVSTLELGDSALYLCASSLDPQVTEQFFGPGTRLTVL.

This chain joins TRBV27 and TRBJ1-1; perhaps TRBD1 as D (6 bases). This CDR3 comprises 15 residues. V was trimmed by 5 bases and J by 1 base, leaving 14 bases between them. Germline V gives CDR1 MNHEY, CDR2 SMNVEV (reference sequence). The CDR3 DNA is TGTGCCAGCAGTCTTCAGACAGGACAGAACACTGAAGCTTTCTTT. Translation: CASSLQTGQNTEAFF.

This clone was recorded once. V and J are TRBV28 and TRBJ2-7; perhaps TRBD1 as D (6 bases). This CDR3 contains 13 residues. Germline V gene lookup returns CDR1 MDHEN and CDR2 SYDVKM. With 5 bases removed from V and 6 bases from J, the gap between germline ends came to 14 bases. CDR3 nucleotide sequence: TGTGCCAGCAGTACCCCACAGGGTGGCGAGCAGTACTTC. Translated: CASSTPQGGEQYF. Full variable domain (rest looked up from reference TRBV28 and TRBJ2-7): DVKVTQSSRYLVKRTGEKVFLECVQDMDHENMFWYRQDPGLGLRLIYFSYDVKMKEKGDIPEGYSVSREKKERFSLILESASTNQTSMYLCASSTPQGGEQYFGPGTRLTVT.

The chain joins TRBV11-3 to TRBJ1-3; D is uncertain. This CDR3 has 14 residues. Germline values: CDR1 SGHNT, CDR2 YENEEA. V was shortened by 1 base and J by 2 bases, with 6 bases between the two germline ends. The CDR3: CASSLAETGNTIYF. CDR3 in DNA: TGTGCCAGCAGCTTAGCAGAGACTGGAAACACCATATATTTT.

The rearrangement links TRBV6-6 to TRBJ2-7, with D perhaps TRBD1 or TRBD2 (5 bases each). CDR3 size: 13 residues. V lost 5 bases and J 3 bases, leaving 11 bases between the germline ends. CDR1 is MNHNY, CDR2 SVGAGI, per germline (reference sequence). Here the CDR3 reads CASSPGTVYEQYF. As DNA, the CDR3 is TGTGCCAGCAGTCCCGGGACCGTCTACGAGCAGTACTTC.